This T cell receptor beta chain derives from a study of sequential checkpoint blockade in melanoma. The method was immunoSEQ multiplex PCR; TCRdb's version includes in-frame clones alone and lacks a portion of them. The sample has under 750 clones, over 20% seen once. Indicated treatment: randomized to nivolumab then ipilimumab (arm A) or the reverse (arm B). By proportion, this clone is large. CDR3 length equals 17 residues. CDR1 MGHRA and CDR2 YSYEKL come from the germline V gene. Losses at the gene ends were 4 bases for V and 0 bases for J; bases not matched to a gene: 6. The chain carries TRBV4-1 and TRBJ2-2; 9 nucleotides match TRBD1. This specimen was tumor tissue (inferred from file names), taken from a patient given nivolumab and ipilimumab in sequence. The TCR comes from a human donor with melanoma. CDR3 sequence: CASSPEGQGPNTGELFF. The CDR3 DNA sequence: TGCGCCAGCAGCCCCGAAGGACAGGGGCCGAACACCGGGGAGCTGTTTTTT.